This TCR beta chain appears in the sequencing data of a study of identical twins. About this clonotype: Antigen specificity is unknown.

Study-wide results and caveats: Within monozygotic twins, out-of-frame TCR alpha sharing was underestimated by the models.

The authors used template switching to add a universal primer site and gave cDNA unique molecular identifiers. Via MiXCR, TCRdb re-called the 5' RACE reads, giving one row per CDR3 protein. The sample contains hundreds of thousands of distinct CDR3 sequences, roughly an eighth of which appear only once. This CDR3 is built from 15 residues. Losses at the gene ends were 0 bases for V and 1 base for J; bases not matched to a gene: 6. Germline CDR1 DFQATT, CDR2 SNEGSKA (reference sequence). The same specimen was also included in a second study, on yellow fever vaccine responses in identical twins.

The clonotype was recovered from a young woman in good health. Material for sequencing was PBMCs. This chain links TRBV20-1 with TRBJ2-7; TRBD1 agrees at 7 bases. CDR3 sequence reads: CSARDRRGQSYEQYF. CDR3 DNA: TGCAGTGCTAGAGATCGCCGGGGACAGTCCTACGAGCAGTACTTC.